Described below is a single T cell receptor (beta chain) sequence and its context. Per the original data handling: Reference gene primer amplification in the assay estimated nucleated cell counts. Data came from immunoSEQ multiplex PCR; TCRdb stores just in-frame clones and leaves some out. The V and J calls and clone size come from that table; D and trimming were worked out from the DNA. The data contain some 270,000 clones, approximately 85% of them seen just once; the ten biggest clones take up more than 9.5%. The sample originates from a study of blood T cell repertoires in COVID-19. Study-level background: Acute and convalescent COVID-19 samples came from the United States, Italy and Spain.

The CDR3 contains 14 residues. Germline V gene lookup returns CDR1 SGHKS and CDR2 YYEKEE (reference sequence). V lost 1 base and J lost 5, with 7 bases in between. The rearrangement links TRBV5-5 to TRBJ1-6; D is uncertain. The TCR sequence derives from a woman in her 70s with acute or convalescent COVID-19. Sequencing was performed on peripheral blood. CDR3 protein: CASSLLGDNSPLHF. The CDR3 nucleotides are TGTGCCAGCAGCTTGTTGGGCGATAATTCACCCCTCCACTTT.